Listed here are 23 T cell receptor beta chains from one sample, sequenced in a study of cytomegalovirus exposure and HLA in healthy donors. The PCR was carried out with 60 Vbeta primers and 13 Jbeta primers. Clones were read by immunoSEQ multiplex PCR, and TCRdb kept only the in-frame ones, dropping some. Of around 170,000 clones in the sample, roughly 80% were seen once. The sequenced sample was PBMCs. All receptors derive from a man aged 50 or older in good health and CMV-seronegative.

This rearrangement joins TRBV27 to TRBJ2-7; possibly TRBD2 for D (5 bases). The V and J ends lost 5 bases and 7 bases respectively, with 18 bases between them. Germline V lookup: CDR1 MNHEY, CDR2 SMNVEV (reference sequence). This CDR3 contains 14 residues. This CDR3 reads CASSSRAGVGEQYF. CDR3 DNA sequence: TGTGCCAGCAGTAGCCGGGCCGGGGTCGGGGAGCAGTACTTC.

This chain uses TRBV28 with TRBJ2-3, with no clear D. Trimming removed 6 bases at V and 5 bases at J, with 6 bases between. Germline loops: CDR1 MDHEN, CDR2 SYDVKM. The CDR3 covers 11 residues. Written as DNA, the CDR3 is TGTGCCAGCAGCAATGTAGATACGCAGTATTTT. Its protein product is CASSNVDTQYF.

The J gene is TRBJ2-5, the V gene TRBV7-6, with TRBD2 matching 13 bases. After removal of 1 base from V and 5 bases from J, the junction contained 4 bases not matched to a gene. Germline-derived CDR1 and CDR2 are SGHVS and FNYEAQ. CDR3 length equals 16 residues. For the CDR3, the DNA is TGTGCCAGCAGCTTAGGACTAGCGGGGGGCGGGGAGACCCAGTACTTC. This sequence encodes CASSLGLAGGGETQYF.

The J gene is TRBJ1-2, the V gene TRBV6-5; the D gene is possibly TRBD1 (5 bases). V was clipped by 6 bases and J by 7 bases, with 12 bases between them. In germline, CDR1 is MNHEY, CDR2 SVGAGI. The CDR3 spans 12 residues. For the CDR3, the DNA is TGTGCCAGCAGCAGCAGGGAATCTGGCTACACCTTC. This codes for CASSSRESGYTF.

The chain joins TRBV19 to TRBJ1-1; 7 bases map to TRBD1. This CDR3 contains 13 residues. Trimming removed 3 bases from V and 4 bases from J; junction bases left unmatched: 2. Germline V gene sequence: CDR1 LNHDA, CDR2 SQIVND (reference sequence). The CDR3 protein is CASSIGTATEAFF. The CDR3 DNA sequence: TGTGCCAGTAGTATCGGGACAGCCACTGAAGCTTTCTTT. The entire variable domain, with the rest obtained from reference TRBV19 and TRBJ1-1, is as follows: DGGITQSPKYLFRKEGQNVTLSCEQNLNHDAMYWYRQDPGQGLRLIYYSQIVNDFQKGDIAEGYSVSREKKESFPLTVTSAQKNPTAFYLCASSIGTATEAFFGQGTRLTVV.

CDR3 loop: CASSVNLNTGELFF. The CDR3 DNA reads TGTGCCAGCAGCGTCAACCTAAACACCGGGGAGCTGTTTTTT. V and J are TRBV9 and TRBJ2-2; no firm D call. This CDR3 spans 14 amino acids. CDR1 is SGDLS, CDR2 YYNGEE, per germline. The V gene lost 2 bases and the J gene lost 2 bases, with 7 bases spanning the gap.

The chain combines TRBV7-2 with TRBJ1-2; TRBD1 matches at 7 bases. CDR1 is SGHTA, CDR2 FQGNSA, per germline. The CDR3 totals 13 residues. The trim removed 5 bases at V and 7 bases at J, leaving 7 bases unmatched. The chain's CDR3 is CASSQGTVPGYTF. The CDR3 bases are TGTGCCAGCAGCCAAGGGACAGTCCCTGGCTACACCTTC.

In its sample, this clone was seen once. Here the CDR3 DNA reads TGTGCCACCCGCCAGGTCTCCTACGAGCAGTACTTC. This sequence encodes CATRQVSYEQYF. The genes are TRBV10-3 and TRBJ2-7, with D unclear. The CDR3 has 12 amino acids. V dropped 10 bases and J dropped 0 bases, with 10 bases sitting between them. Germline lookup yields CDR1 ENHRY and CDR2 SYGVKD.

The CDR3 DNA follows: TGTGCCAGCAGCTTAGAAACAGCCTCTAACTATGGCTACACCTTC. Residues: CASSLETASNYGYTF. The chain carries TRBV7-8 and TRBJ1-2; D is unclear. This CDR3 comprises 15 residues. Germline V CDR1 and CDR2: SGHVS, FQNEAQ. Trimming removed 1 base at V and 0 bases at J, with 9 bases between.

This chain uses TRBV6-5 with TRBJ1-2; 9 positions agree with TRBD1. The germline V gene encodes CDR1 MNHEY and CDR2 SVGAGI. The V segment lost 6 bases and the J segment 7 bases; nucleotides outside the gene matches: 6. The CDR3 contains 13 residues. The CDR3: CASSRGQGGGYTF. Written as DNA, the CDR3 is TGTGCCAGCAGCCGGGGACAGGGAGGTGGCTACACCTTC.

The chain uses TRBV10-2 and TRBJ2-2, with no clear D. The V end lost 6 bases, the J end lost 5 bases, and 7 bases lay between the germline ends. The CDR3 sequence is 12 residues long. Germline CDR1 and CDR2: WSHSY and SAAADI. CDR3 amino acids: CASRQLTGELFF. The CDR3 DNA reads TGCGCCAGCAGGCAACTAACCGGGGAGCTGTTTTTT.

The chain couples TRBV4-3 to TRBJ2-1; D might be TRBD2 (6 bases). Germline CDR1 LGHNA, CDR2 YSLEER. The CDR3 runs to 18 residues. The V end lost 0 bases, the J end lost 7 bases, and 22 bases lay between the germline ends. Here the CDR3 DNA reads TGCGCCAGCAGCCAAGAAGTCAGGGCGGCAGGGAGGAGGAATGAGCAGTTCTTC. Its translation: CASSQEVRAAGRRNEQFF.

The chain combines TRBV5-4 with TRBJ1-3; 7 nucleotides match TRBD1. Germline V gene lookup returns CDR1 SGHNT and CDR2 YYREEE (reference sequence). The CDR3 contains 15 residues. The V segment lost 4 bases and the J segment 0 bases; nucleotides outside the gene matches: 4. CDR3 sequence reads: CASSLDRASGNTIYF. Written as DNA, the CDR3 is TGTGCCAGCAGCCTCGACAGGGCCTCTGGAAACACCATATATTTT.

The chain employs TRBV5-4 and TRBJ1-1, with TRBD1 as a possible D gene (6 bases). The CDR3 sequence is 14 residues long. Looked up from germline, CDR1 is SGHNT and CDR2 is YYREEE (reference sequence). Trimming pared 4 bases from V and 1 base from J, leaving 11 bases between. This CDR3 is CASSEDRPNTEAFF. The CDR3 coding sequence is TGTGCCAGCAGCGAGGACAGACCGAACACTGAAGCTTTCTTT.

The chain employs TRBV10-3 and TRBJ1-3; no definite D call. This CDR3 is 15 amino acids long. Germline CDR1 reads ENHRY; CDR2 reads SYGVKD. V shed 4 bases and J shed 0 bases, with 10 bases lying between them. The CDR3 sequence is CAISGGSFSGNTIYF. The CDR3 region has the DNA TGTGCCATCAGTGGCGGATCTTTCTCTGGAAACACCATATATTTT.

As to this clone: Compared with germline, one end of the junction differs, possibly owing to a read error. The chain uses TRBV7-9 and TRBJ1-5; unclear D gene. Germline assignment: CDR1 SEHNR and CDR2 FQNEAQ (reference sequence). There are 14 residues in the CDR3. DNA for the CDR3: TGTTCCAGCAGCTTAGTTGGCAACAATCAGCCCCAGCATTTT. Translated: CSSSLVGNNQPQHF.

The sample holds a few counts of this clone. CDR3 sequence: CASSDGADEQFF. The CDR3 DNA sequence: TGTGCCAGCAGCGACGGCGCGGATGAGCAGTTCTTC. The rearrangement joins TRBV9 to TRBJ2-1; no firm D call. V lost 3 bases to trimming and J lost 8 bases, with 9 bases between them. The germline V gene has CDR1 SGDLS and CDR2 YYNGEE. This CDR3 spans 12 amino acids.

The chain uses TRBV7-2 and TRBJ2-3; 7 bases map to TRBD2. After removal of 5 bases from V and 2 bases from J, the junction contained 4 bases not matched to a gene. Germline loops: CDR1 SGHTA, CDR2 FQGNSA. The CDR3 runs 14 residues. The CDR3 bases are TGTGCCAGCAGCCGGGACTACCTCACAGATACGCAGTATTTT. Translated, it gives CASSRDYLTDTQYF.

The chain links TRBV5-4 to TRBJ2-1, with D maybe TRBD2 (6 bases). The CDR3 extends over 13 amino acids. In germline, CDR1 is SGHNT, CDR2 YYREEE (reference sequence). V dropped 0 bases and J dropped 10 bases, with 11 bases sitting between them. Written as DNA, the CDR3 is TGTGCCAGCAGCTTGGCCGGGGGTTGGGAGCAGTTCTTC. This codes for CASSLAGGWEQFF.

The rearrangement links TRBV7-2 to TRBJ1-5; D is uncertain. The CDR3 sequence is 13 residues long. Germline V CDR1 and CDR2: SGHTA, FQGNSA. The V gene lost 5 bases and the J gene lost 8 bases, with 13 bases spanning the gap. The CDR3 region has the DNA TGTGCCAGCAGCCCAACCCCCTCGGAGCCCCAGCATTTT. The encoded protein is CASSPTPSEPQHF. Variable domain in full (rest from reference TRBV7-2 and TRBJ1-5): GAGVSQSPSNKVTEKGKDVELRCDPISGHTALYWYRQSLGQGLEFLIYFQGNSAPDKSGLPSDRFSAERTGGSVSTLTIQRTQQEDSAVYLCASSPTPSEPQHFGDGTRLSIL.

This chain connects TRBV4-3 to TRBJ2-7; TRBD2 matches at 14 bases. V gave up 0 bases and J gave up 0 bases; unmatched junction bases: 4. This CDR3 is 18 amino acids long. Germline assignment: CDR1 LGHNA and CDR2 YSLEER. CDR3 sequence (DNA): TGCGCCAGCAGCCAAGATATGGGGACTAGCGGGAGCTCCTACGAGCAGTACTTC. It translates to CASSQDMGTSGSSYEQYF.

The chain employs TRBV7-6 and TRBJ2-3, with 11 nucleotides matching TRBD2. The CDR3 spans 16 residues. V was clipped by 2 bases and J by 1 base; unmatched bases: 2. Germline-derived CDR1 and CDR2 are SGHVS and FNYEAQ. The CDR3 region has the DNA TGTGCCAGCAGCTTACAACTAGCGGGGGGCACAGATACGCAGTATTTT. Its protein is CASSLQLAGGTDTQYF.

V and J are TRBV7-8 and TRBJ2-5, with TRBD2 as a possible D gene (5 bases). Trimming cost V 5 bases and J 5 bases, with 15 bases left between them. Germline CDR1 and CDR2: SGHVS and FQNEAQ. This CDR3 spans 14 amino acids. Written as DNA, the CDR3 is TGTGCCAGCAGCCCCTTTGCGGGCTGGGAGACCCAGTACTTC. It encodes CASSPFAGWETQYF.